This TCR beta chain was found in a study of CD4 T cells in relation to SARS-CoV-2 and coronaviruses. Study-level findings and limits: Roughly 65% of donors had memory CD4+ clonotypes crossrecognizing SARS-CoV-2 and common cold coronavirus spike.

Produced via immunoSEQ multiplex PCR; TCRdb's table is partial and in-frame only. The table lists tens of thousands of clones, around 82% of them singletons. Trimming removed 1 base from V and 5 bases from J, with 8 bases in between. The CDR3 is 13 amino acids. Germline V gives CDR1 KGHSH, CDR2 LQKENI. As for this clone: Its antigen is not known.

This sequence was found in an adult with COVID-19. The J gene is TRBJ2-5, the V gene TRBV18, with D unclear. The sample was naive CD4+ T cells from PBMCs, cultured in vitro. Sample subset: naive CD4+ T cells isolated by negative enrichment. CDR3 sequence: CASSPRHKETQYF. CDR3 in DNA: TGTGCCAGCTCACCACGACACAAGGAGACCCAGTACTTC.